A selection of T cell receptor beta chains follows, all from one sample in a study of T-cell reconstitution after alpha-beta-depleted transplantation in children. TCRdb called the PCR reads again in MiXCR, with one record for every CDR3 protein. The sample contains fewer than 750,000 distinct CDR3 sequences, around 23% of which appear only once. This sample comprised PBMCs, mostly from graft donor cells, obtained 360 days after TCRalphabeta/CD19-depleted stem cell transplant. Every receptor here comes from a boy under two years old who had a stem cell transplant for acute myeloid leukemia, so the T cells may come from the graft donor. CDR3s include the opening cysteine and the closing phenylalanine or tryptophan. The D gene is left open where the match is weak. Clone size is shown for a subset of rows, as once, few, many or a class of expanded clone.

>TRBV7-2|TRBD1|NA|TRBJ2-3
CASSERDRGRTDTQYF
TGTGCCAGCAGCGAACGGGACAGGGGGCGGACAGATACGCAGTATTTT
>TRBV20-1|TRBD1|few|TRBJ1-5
CSARSGGDRGPQPQHF
TGCAGTGCTAGATCGGGGGGCGACAGGGGACCGCAGCCCCAGCATTTT
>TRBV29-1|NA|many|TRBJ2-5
CSVEMDLQETQYF
TGCAGCGTTGAGATGGATCTCCAAGAGACCCAGTACTTC
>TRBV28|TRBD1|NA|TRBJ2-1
CASSSTRGRAYNEQFF
TGTGCCAGCAGTTCTACGAGGGGGCGCGCCTACAATGAGCAGTTCTTC
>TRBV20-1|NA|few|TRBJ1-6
CSAKSGTRTDSPLHF
TGCAGTGCCAAATCCGGGACGAGGACTGATTCACCCCTCCACTTT
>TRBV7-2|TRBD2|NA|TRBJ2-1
CASSFSRGGNNEQFF
TGTGCCAGCAGCTTCTCGCGGGGGGGGAACAATGAGCAGTTCTTC
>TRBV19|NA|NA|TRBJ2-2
CASSMSTGDAELFF
TGTGCCAGTAGTATGTCGACGGGGGACGCGGAGCTGTTTTTT
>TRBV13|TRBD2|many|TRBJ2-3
CASSFRGGDTQYF
TGTGCCAGCAGCTTCCGGGGGGGAGATACGCAGTATTTT
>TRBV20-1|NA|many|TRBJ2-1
CSASSLGSDNEQFF
TGCAGTGCTTCCTCCCTGGGCTCGGACAATGAGCAGTTCTTC
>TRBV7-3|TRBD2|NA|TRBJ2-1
CASSFTAGGDEQFF
TGTGCCAGCAGCTTCACAGCGGGGGGGGATGAGCAGTTCTTC
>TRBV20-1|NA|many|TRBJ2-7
CSATPGSTYEQYF
TGCAGTGCCACCCCCGGGTCCACCTACGAGCAGTACTTC
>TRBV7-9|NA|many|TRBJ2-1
CASSPIDRRDEQFF
TGTGCCAGCAGCCCGATTGACAGGCGGGATGAGCAGTTCTTC
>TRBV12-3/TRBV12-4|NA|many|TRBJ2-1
CASSLPGLCHEQFF
TGTGCCAGCAGCTTACCGGGGCTATGCCATGAGCAGTTCTTC
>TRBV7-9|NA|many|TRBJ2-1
CASSLVRNFYNEQFF
TGTGCCAGCAGCTTAGTCAGAAACTTTTACAATGAGCAGTTCTTC
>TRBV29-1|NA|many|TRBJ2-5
CSVGRVSSPRETQYF
TGCAGCGTTGGGCGAGTTTCTAGCCCGAGGGAGACCCAGTACTTC
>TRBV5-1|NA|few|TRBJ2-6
CASSLPTGTGANVLTF
TGCGCCAGCAGCTTGCCTACAGGGACCGGGGCCAACGTCCTGACTTTC
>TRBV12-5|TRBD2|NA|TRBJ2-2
CASGLHLAGDYTGELFF
TGTGCTAGTGGTTTACATCTAGCGGGGGACTACACCGGGGAGCTGTTTTTT
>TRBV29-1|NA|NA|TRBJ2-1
CSVERDTPSEQFF
TGCAGCGTTGAGCGGGACACTCCCTCTGAGCAGTTCTTC
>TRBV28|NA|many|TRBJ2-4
CASSLDRAKNIQYF
TGTGCCAGCAGTTTGGATAGAGCCAAAAACATTCAGTACTTC
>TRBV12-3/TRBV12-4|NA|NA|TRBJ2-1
CASSLKQGGYNEQFF
TGTGCCAGCAGTTTAAAGCAGGGGGGCTACAATGAGCAGTTCTTC
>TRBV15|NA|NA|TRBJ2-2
CATSRDTGTGELFF
TGTGCCACCAGCAGAGATACGGGCACCGGGGAGCTGTTTTTT
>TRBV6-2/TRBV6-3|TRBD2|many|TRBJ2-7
CASLSGGFYEQYF
TGTGCCAGCCTCAGCGGGGGATTCTACGAGCAGTACTTC
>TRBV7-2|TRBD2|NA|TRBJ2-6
CASSLAGRGRANVLTF
TGTGCCAGCAGCTTAGCGGGGAGGGGTAGGGCCAACGTCCTGACTTTC
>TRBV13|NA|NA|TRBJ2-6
CASSLRGGRGSGANVLTF
TGTGCCAGCAGCTTAAGAGGAGGGCGCGGGTCTGGGGCCAACGTCCTGACTTTC
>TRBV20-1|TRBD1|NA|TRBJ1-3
CSVLRDSGSGNTIYF
TGCAGTGTTCTCCGGGACAGCGGCTCTGGAAACACCATATATTTT
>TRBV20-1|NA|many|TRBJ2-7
CSARPGAGTYEQYF
TGCAGTGCGAGACCGGGAGCCGGAACCTACGAGCAGTACTTC
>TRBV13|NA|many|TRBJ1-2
CASSLGQGSHPYGYTF
TGTGCCAGCAGCTTAGGGCAGGGATCACATCCCTATGGCTACACCTTC
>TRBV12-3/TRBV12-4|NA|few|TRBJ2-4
CASSSDKLAKNIQYF
TGTGCCAGCAGTTCTGACAAACTAGCCAAAAACATTCAGTACTTC
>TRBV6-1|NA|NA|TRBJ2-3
CASSPGDRTDTQYF
TGTGCCAGCAGCCCGGGGGATCGCACAGATACGCAGTATTTT
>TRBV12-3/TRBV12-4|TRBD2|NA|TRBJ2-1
CASSLASTSGARRNEQFF
TGTGCCAGCAGTTTGGCGAGTACTAGCGGGGCCAGACGAAATGAGCAGTTCTTC
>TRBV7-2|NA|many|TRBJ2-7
CASSPQVRDPVF
TGTGCCAGCAGCCCCCAGGTCCGGGATCCCGTTTTC
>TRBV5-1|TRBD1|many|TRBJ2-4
CASSIGQGLNIQYF
TGCGCCAGCAGCATAGGACAGGGCCTAAACATTCAGTACTTC
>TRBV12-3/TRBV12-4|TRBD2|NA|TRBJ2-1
CASSSGLAGGREQFF
TGTGCCAGCAGTTCGGGACTAGCGGGGGGGCGTGAGCAGTTCTTC
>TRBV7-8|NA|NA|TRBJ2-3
CASSLNRDNTQYF
TGTGCCAGCAGCTTAAATCGGGATAATACGCAGTATTTT
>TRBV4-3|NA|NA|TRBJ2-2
CASSQGRGANTGELFF
TGCGCCAGCAGCCAAGGGCGGGGTGCGAACACCGGGGAGCTGTTTTTT
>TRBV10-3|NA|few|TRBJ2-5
CAISDLSVSQETQYF
TGTGCCATCAGTGATTTGAGCGTAAGCCAAGAGACCCAGTACTTC
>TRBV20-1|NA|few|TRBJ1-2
CSLSQGYGYTF
TGCAGTTTGTCCCAGGGCTATGGCTACACCTTC
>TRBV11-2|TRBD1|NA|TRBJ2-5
CASSLVWGLGTGHPETQYF
TGTGCCAGCAGCTTAGTATGGGGATTAGGGACAGGGCACCCAGAGACCCAGTACTTC
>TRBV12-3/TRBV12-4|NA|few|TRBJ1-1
CASSSQGFRAFF
TGTGCCAGCAGCTCCCAGGGGTTTCGGGCTTTCTTT
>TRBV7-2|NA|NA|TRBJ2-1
CASSFPLASGNEQFF
TGTGCCAGCAGCTTCCCGCTCGCAAGTGGCAATGAGCAGTTCTTC
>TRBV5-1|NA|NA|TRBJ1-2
CASSKGRSYGYTF
TGCGCCAGCAGCAAGGGGCGCAGTTATGGCTACACCTTC
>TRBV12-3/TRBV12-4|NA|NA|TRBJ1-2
CASSRGSGLSYGYTF
TGTGCCAGCAGCCGAGGGTCTGGGTTAAGCTATGGCTACACCTTC
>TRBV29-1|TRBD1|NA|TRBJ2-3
CSERTGGATDTQYF
TGCAGCGAAAGGACAGGGGGCGCGACAGATACGCAGTATTTT
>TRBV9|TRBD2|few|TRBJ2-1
CASSVATVGTSPYNEQFF
TGTGCCAGCAGCGTAGCTACGGTCGGGACTAGTCCCTACAATGAGCAGTTCTTC
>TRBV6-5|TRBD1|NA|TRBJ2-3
CASSYSRGLNTQYF
TGTGCCAGCAGTTACTCTAGGGGGCTGAATACGCAGTATTTT
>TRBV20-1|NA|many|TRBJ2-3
CSASSLHTQYF
TGCAGTGCGTCTAGCTTACATACGCAGTATTTT
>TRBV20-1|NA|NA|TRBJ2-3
CSARDGVTDTQYF
TGCAGTGCTAGAGATGGAGTCACAGATACGCAGTATTTT
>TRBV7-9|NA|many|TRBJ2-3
CASSSAYPSTDTQYF
TGTGCCAGCAGTTCGGCCTATCCTAGCACAGATACGCAGTATTTT
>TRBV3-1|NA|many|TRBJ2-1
CASSLGRGEQFF
TGTGCCAGCAGCCTGGGGCGGGGTGAGCAGTTCTTC
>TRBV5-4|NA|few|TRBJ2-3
CASNTYRGGTDTQYF
TGTGCCAGCAACACGTACAGGGGGGGGACAGATACGCAGTATTTT
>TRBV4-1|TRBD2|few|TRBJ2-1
CASSQDRLADEQFF
TGCGCCAGCAGCCAAGACCGACTAGCGGATGAGCAGTTCTTC
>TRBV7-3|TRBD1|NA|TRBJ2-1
CASSLTPRTGDSNEQFF
TGTGCCAGCAGCTTAACCCCCAGGACAGGGGACTCCAATGAGCAGTTCTTC